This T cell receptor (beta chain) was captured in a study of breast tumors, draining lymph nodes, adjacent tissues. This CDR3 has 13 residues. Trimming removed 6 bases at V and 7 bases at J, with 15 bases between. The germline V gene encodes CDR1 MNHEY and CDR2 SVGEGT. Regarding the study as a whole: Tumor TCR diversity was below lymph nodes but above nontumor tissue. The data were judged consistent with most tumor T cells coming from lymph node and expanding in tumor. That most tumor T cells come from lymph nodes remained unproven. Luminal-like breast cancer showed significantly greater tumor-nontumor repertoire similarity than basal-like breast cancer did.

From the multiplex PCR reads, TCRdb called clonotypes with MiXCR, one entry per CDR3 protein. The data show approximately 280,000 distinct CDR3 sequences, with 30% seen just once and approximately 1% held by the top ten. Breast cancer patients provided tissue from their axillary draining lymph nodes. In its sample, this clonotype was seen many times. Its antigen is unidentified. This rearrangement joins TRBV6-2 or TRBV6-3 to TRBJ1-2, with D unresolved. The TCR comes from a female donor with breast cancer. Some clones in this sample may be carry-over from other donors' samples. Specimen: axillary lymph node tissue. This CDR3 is CASRPDTRPGYTF. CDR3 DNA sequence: TGTGCCAGCAGGCCCGACACGCGCCCTGGCTACACCTTC.